This T cell receptor beta chain originates from a study of T cells in Graves' hyperthyroidism and ophthalmopathy. Overall study: Peripheral blood was obtained at initial diagnosis, preceding any treatment. General study results and limits: Most expanded thyroid clonotypes above 0.001 recurred in blood.

This clonotype was counted at least ten times. Its antigen remains unidentified. What was amplified from RNA transcripts were TCR beta CDR3 regions. First-round RT-PCR with HTBI primers amplified the TCR CDR3 region. TCRdb itself ran the multiplex PCR reads through MiXCR, one entry per CDR3 protein. The sample lists fewer than 700,000 distinct CDR3 sequences, roughly 15% occurring once. V shed 5 bases and J shed 5 bases, with 19 bases lying between them. The CDR3 extends over 15 amino acids. Germline V gene lookup returns CDR1 MNHEY and CDR2 SMNVEV (reference sequence). Diagnostic assessment was based on clinical symptoms, serum thyroxine and TRAb, thyroid ultrasound and orbital computed tomography.

The sequencing input was blood. The TCR sequence derives from a woman aged 18-29 years with Graves' ophthalmopathy. The rearrangement uses TRBV27 and TRBJ2-7, with D perhaps being TRBD1 or TRBD2 (6 bases each). The CDR3 DNA is TGTGCCAGCAGTCGCAAAAGGGGGGTCGGGCACGAGCAGTACTTC. Protein: CASSRKRGVGHEQYF.